A selection of T cell receptor beta chains follows, all from one sample in a study of long-term antiretroviral therapy in people with HIV. Profiled with immunoSEQ multiplex PCR; TCRdb holds only in-frame clones, not every one. The repertoire holds approximately 15,000 clones, around 80% seen once, with approximately 9.2% in the top ten. Material: unsorted PBMCs, obtained 0.1 years after starting antiretroviral therapy. The source is a man between 18 and 35 years old with HIV. CDR3s include the opening cysteine and the closing phenylalanine or tryptophan. Each record gives: CDR3 protein, CDR3 DNA, clone size, V gene, D gene, J gene. D genes are given only for firm matches. Clone sizes are given selectively: once, few, many, or a class where the clone is expanded.

CASSEEGRITDTQYF,TGTGCCAGCAGTGAAGAGGGGAGAATCACAGATACGCAGTATTTT,NA,TRBV6-1,NA,TRBJ2-3
CASSLGTFQETQYF,TGTGCCAGCAGCCTTGGGACTTTCCAAGAGACCCAGTACTTC,once,TRBV7-2,NA,TRBJ2-5
CASSSTGGAGAFF,TGTGCCAGCAGTTCCACAGGGGGGGCCGGCGCTTTCTTT,NA,TRBV6-5,TRBD1,TRBJ1-1
CASKPYRGGSYGYTF,TGTGCCAGCAAACCCTACAGGGGAGGAAGCTATGGCTACACCTTC,NA,TRBV19,TRBD1,TRBJ1-2
CASSFTGTDYEQYF,TGTGCCAGCAGCTTCACCGGGACTGACTACGAGCAGTACTTC,NA,TRBV7-9,NA,TRBJ2-7
CATGSGLRSYNEQFF,TGTGCCACCGGGAGTGGACTTCGGAGCTACAATGAGCAGTTCTTC,NA,TRBV15,NA,TRBJ2-1
CASSQPSGGSYNEQFF,TGTGCCAGCAGCCAACCTAGCGGGGGATCCTACAATGAGCAGTTCTTC,NA,TRBV5-5,TRBD2,TRBJ2-1
CASSVRDYQETQYF,TGTGCCAGCAGTGTTCGGGACTACCAAGAGACCCAGTACTTC,NA,TRBV2,NA,TRBJ2-5
CASSSSSGSSTDTQYF,TGTGCCAGCAGCTCCTCTAGCGGATCTAGCACAGATACGCAGTATTTT,NA,TRBV7-3,TRBD2,TRBJ2-3
CASSLGGGQNTEAFF,TGCGCCAGCAGCTTGGGAGGGGGACAAAACACTGAAGCTTTCTTT,NA,TRBV5-1,NA,TRBJ1-1
CAIYSGGLSYEQYF,TGTGCCATTTATAGCGGGGGTTTATCCTACGAGCAGTACTTC,NA,TRBV10-3,TRBD2,TRBJ2-7
CASSLWAGENQPQHF,TGTGCCAGCAGTTTGTGGGCAGGGGAAAATCAGCCCCAGCATTTT,NA,TRBV27,NA,TRBJ1-5
CAVRGPDYAYEQYF,TGTGCCGTCCGAGGACCGGATTACGCCTACGAGCAGTACTTC,NA,TRBV6-5,NA,TRBJ2-7
CASSPRRGDRLSNQPQHF,TGTGCCAGCAGCCCCCGGAGAGGGGACAGACTAAGCAATCAGCCCCAGCATTTT,NA,TRBV11-2,TRBD1,TRBJ1-5
CASSQENTADLYEQYF,TGCGCCAGCAGCCAAGAGAACACAGCAGACCTCTACGAGCAGTACTTC,NA,TRBV4-1,NA,TRBJ2-7
CASSATTSGSLGEQYF,TGTGCCAGCAGCGCGACCACTAGCGGGAGCCTGGGCGAGCAGTACTTC,NA,TRBV9,TRBD2,TRBJ2-7
CASSESEGSYEQYF,TGCGCCAGCAGTGAAAGCGAGGGTTCCTACGAGCAGTACTTC,NA,TRBV10-2,NA,TRBJ2-7
CASSSTTGPLGSYEQYF,TGTGCCAGCAGCTCCACGACCGGGCCTCTGGGATCTTACGAGCAGTACTTC,NA,TRBV13,NA,TRBJ2-7
CASSQTGTANTGELFF,TGCGCCAGCAGCCAAACCGGGACAGCGAACACCGGGGAGCTGTTTTTT,NA,TRBV4-3,TRBD1,TRBJ2-2
CAWRLRERDVRGEQFF,TGTGCCTGGAGGCTAAGGGAGCGGGATGTTCGTGGGGAGCAGTTCTTC,NA,TRBV30,TRBD2,TRBJ2-1
CASNPAFYEQYF,TGTGCCAGCAATCCAGCTTTCTACGAGCAGTACTTC,NA,TRBV2,NA,TRBJ2-7
CASSVVGANTEAFF,TGTGCCAGCAGCGTAGTGGGTGCGAACACTGAAGCTTTCTTT,NA,TRBV9,NA,TRBJ1-1
CSVEDRGYSGANVLTF,TGCAGCGTTGAAGATCGGGGTTACTCTGGGGCCAACGTCCTGACTTTC,NA,TRBV29-1,NA,TRBJ2-6
CASSQSLSGGTEAFF,TGCGCCAGCAGCCAATCGCTTTCCGGGGGCACTGAAGCTTTCTTT,NA,TRBV4-3,NA,TRBJ1-1
CASSLAQPQHF,TGTGCCAGCAGCTTGGCTCAGCCCCAGCATTTT,NA,TRBV5-4,NA,TRBJ1-5
CARTVPRASGSHEQYF,TGTGCCAGGACAGTCCCACGGGCTAGCGGGAGCCACGAGCAGTACTTC,NA,TRBV2,TRBD2,TRBJ2-7
CASSIALGEGENGYTF,TGTGCCAGTAGTATAGCTCTTGGGGAAGGGGAGAATGGCTACACCTTC,NA,TRBV19,NA,TRBJ1-2
CASSEAGGDEQYF,TGTGCCAGCAGTGAAGCGGGTGGGGACGAGCAGTACTTC,NA,TRBV6-1,NA,TRBJ2-7
CAILAATSGGTLNTGELFF,TGTGCCATCCTAGCAGCGACTAGCGGGGGGACGCTGAACACCGGGGAGCTGTTTTTT,NA,TRBV10-3,TRBD2,TRBJ2-2
CASSSNSGANVLTF,TGTGCCAGCAGCTCCAACTCTGGGGCCAACGTCCTGACTTTC,NA,TRBV7-2,NA,TRBJ2-6
CASLGRAGTDTQYF,TGTGCCAGTTTGGGGCGGGCCGGCACAGATACGCAGTATTTT,NA,TRBV19,NA,TRBJ2-3
CSVGTSGSLVGELFF,TGCAGCGTTGGGACTAGCGGGAGTTTGGTCGGGGAGCTGTTTTTT,NA,TRBV29-1,TRBD2,TRBJ2-2
CASSLGGEVGTEAFF,TGTGCCAGCAGCTTAGGTGGGGAGGTTGGCACTGAAGCTTTCTTT,NA,TRBV7-8,NA,TRBJ1-1
CASSQNYGQGLDYGYTF,TGCGCCAGCAGCCAAAATTACGGACAGGGACTTGACTATGGCTACACCTTC,NA,TRBV4-3,TRBD1,TRBJ1-2
CASSQITGGRDGYTF,TGTGCCAGCAGCCAGATCACAGGGGGAAGAGATGGCTACACCTTC,NA,TRBV4-2,TRBD1,TRBJ1-2
CASSQEGDRFYEQYF,TGTGCCAGCAGCCAAGAAGGGGACAGGTTCTACGAGCAGTACTTC,NA,TRBV4-2,TRBD1,TRBJ2-7